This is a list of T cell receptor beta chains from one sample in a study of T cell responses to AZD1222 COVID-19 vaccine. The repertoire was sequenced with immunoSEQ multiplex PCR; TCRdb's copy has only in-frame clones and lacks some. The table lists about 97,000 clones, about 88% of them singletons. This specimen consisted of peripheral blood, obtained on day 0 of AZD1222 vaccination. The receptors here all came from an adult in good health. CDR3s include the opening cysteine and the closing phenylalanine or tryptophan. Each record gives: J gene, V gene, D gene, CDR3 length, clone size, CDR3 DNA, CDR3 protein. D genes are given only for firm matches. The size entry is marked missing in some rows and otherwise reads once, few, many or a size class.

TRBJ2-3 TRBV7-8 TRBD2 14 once TGTGCCAGCAAGCCTAGCGGGAGCACAGATACGCAGTATTTT CASKPSGSTDTQYF
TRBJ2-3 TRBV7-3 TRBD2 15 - TGTGCCAGCAGCCCCCTAGCGGGAGGGCCAGATACGCAGTATTTT CASSPLAGGPDTQYF
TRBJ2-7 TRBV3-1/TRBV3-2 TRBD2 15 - TGTGCCAGCAGTCCGAGCGGGAGGACAACCTACGAGCAGTACTTC CASSPSGRTTYEQYF
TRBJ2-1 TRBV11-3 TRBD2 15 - TGTGCCAGCAGCTTAGGGCTAGCGGCGTACAATGAGCAGTTCTTC CASSLGLAAYNEQFF
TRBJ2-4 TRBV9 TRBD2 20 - TGTGCCAGCAGCGTAGCTAGGCTAGCGGGGATCCGTTTTACCAAAAACATTCAGTACTTC CASSVARLAGIRFTKNIQYF
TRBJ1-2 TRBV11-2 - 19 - TGTGCCAGCAGCTTAGATCCTTTTTCTGGGATGCTCCTTAACTATGGCTACACCTTC CASSLDPFSGMLLNYGYTF
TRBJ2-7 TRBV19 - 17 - TGTGCCAGTAGTTCCACCAACGTGGGGCGCGCGACCTACGAGCAGTACTTC CASSSTNVGRATYEQYF
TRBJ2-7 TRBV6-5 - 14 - TGTGCCAGCAGTTATGCGGGGAGCTCCTACGAGCAGTACTTC CASSYAGSSYEQYF
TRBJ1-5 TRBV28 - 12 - TGTGCCAGCAACTTGGGGGGGCAGCCCCAGCATTTT CASNLGGQPQHF
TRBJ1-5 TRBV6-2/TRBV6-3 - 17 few TGTGCCAGCAGCCCCTCCTCGAGGGGGGGAAGCAATCAGCCCCAGCATTTT CASSPSSRGGSNQPQHF
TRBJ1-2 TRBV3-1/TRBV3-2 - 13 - TGTGCCAGCAGCCAACTCGTCAACTATGGCTACACCTTC CASSQLVNYGYTF
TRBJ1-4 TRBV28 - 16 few TGTGCCAGCAGTCCGGGCACGGGCAGAGGGGCTGAAAAACTGTTTTTT CASSPGTGRGAEKLFF
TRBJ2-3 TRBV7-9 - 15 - TGTGCCAGCAGCTTAGATCGCGTAAGCACAGATACGCAGTATTTT CASSLDRVSTDTQYF
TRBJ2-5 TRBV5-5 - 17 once TGTGCCAGCAGCTCCAAACCGACCACAGGTTTCGGAGAGACCCAGTACTTC CASSSKPTTGFGETQYF
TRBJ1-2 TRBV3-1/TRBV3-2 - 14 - TGTGCCAGCAGCCACCTCGCATCGGGGAGAGGCTACACCTTC CASSHLASGRGYTF
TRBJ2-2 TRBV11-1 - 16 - TGTGCCAGCAGCTTAGGAAAGAGAGCATACACCGGGGAGCTGTTTTTT CASSLGKRAYTGELFF
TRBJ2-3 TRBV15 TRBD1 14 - TGTGCCACCCAACAGGGGCGAAGCACAGATACGCAGTATTTT CATQQGRSTDTQYF
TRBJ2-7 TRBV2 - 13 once TGTGCCGGACGGTACAGGGTTACCCACGAGCAGTACTTC CAGRYRVTHEQYF
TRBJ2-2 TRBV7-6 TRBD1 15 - TGTGCCAGCAGCTATGGACAGGCGAACACCGGGGAGCTGTTTTTT CASSYGQANTGELFF
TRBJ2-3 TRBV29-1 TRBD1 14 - TGCAGCGTTGACGGGACAGGGGGCACAGATACGCAGTATTTT CSVDGTGGTDTQYF
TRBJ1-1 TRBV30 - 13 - TGTGCCTGGAGAGGTGGGGCTAACACTGAAGCTTTCTTT CAWRGGANTEAFF
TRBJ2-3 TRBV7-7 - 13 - TGTGCTAGCAGCCCGGGCGGCCCAGATACGCAGTATTTT CASSPGGPDTQYF
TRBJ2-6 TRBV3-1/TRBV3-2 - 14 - TGTGCCAGCAGCCCATCGCATGGGGCCAACGTCCTGACTTTC CASSPSHGANVLTF
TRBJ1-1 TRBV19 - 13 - TGTGCCAGTAGTATAGTTCGCGGAACTGAAGCTTTCTTT CASSIVRGTEAFF
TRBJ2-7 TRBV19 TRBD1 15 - TGTGCCAGTAGTCAGGACGGGACAGGGATCTACGAGCAGTACTTC CASSQDGTGIYEQYF
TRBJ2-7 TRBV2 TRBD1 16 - TGTGCCAGCAGTAAAATTCCGGGACAGGGGACGGTCGAGCAGTACTTC CASSKIPGQGTVEQYF
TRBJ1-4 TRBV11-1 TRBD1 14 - TGTGCCAGCAGTCGGACAGGGGAGGATGAAAAACTGTTTTTT CASSRTGEDEKLFF
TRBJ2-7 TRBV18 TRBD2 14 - TGTGCCAGCTCACCGCGGGGCGGGAGCTACGAGCAGTACTTC CASSPRGGSYEQYF
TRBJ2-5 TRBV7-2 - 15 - TGTGCCAGCAGCCCCAGACAGTTCTTCCAAGAGACCCAGTACTTC CASSPRQFFQETQYF
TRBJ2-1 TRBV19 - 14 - TGTGCCAGTAGTATCCCTCAGGGTGAGCTTGAGCAGTTCTTC CASSIPQGELEQFF
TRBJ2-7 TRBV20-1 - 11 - TGCAGTGCTCCTCGCCTTTACGAGCAGTACTTC CSAPRLYEQYF
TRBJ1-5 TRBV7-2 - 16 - TGTGCCAGCAGCTTAGGTTTTGCCCGGGGCAATCAGCCCCAGCATTTT CASSLGFARGNQPQHF
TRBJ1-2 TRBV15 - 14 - TGTGCCACCAGCAGAAACCCTTTGGACTATGGCTACACCTTC CATSRNPLDYGYTF
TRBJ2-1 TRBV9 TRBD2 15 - TGTGCCAGCAGCGTCGGGGGAGGGAGCTACAATGAGCAGTTCTTC CASSVGGGSYNEQFF
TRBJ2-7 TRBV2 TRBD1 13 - TGTGCCAGCAGGCAGACAGGGTTCGGCGAGCAGTACTTC CASRQTGFGEQYF
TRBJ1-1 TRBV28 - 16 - TGTGCCAGCAGTTTTCTCGGGAGCCGGAGGAACACTGAAGCTTTCTTT CASSFLGSRRNTEAFF
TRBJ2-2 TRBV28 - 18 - TGTGCCAGCAGTTTAGGGCAGACCGGGTGGAAACATGAGGGGGAGCTGTTTTTT CASSLGQTGWKHEGELFF
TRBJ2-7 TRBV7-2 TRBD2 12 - TGTGCCAGCAGCTTAAATGCGGGAGAGTGGGACTTC CASSLNAGEWDF
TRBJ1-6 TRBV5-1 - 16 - TGCGCCAGCAGCCCGTCACCCTTTGACCATAATTCACCCCTCCACTTT CASSPSPFDHNSPLHF
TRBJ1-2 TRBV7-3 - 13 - TGTGCCAGCAGCCCATCAGGGTTCTCTGGCTACACCTTC CASSPSGFSGYTF
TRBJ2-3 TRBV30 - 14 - TGTGCCTGGAGTGTAGGGATTCAAACAGATACGCAGTATTTT CAWSVGIQTDTQYF
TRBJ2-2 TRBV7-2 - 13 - TGTGCCAGCAGCTTAATCAGAGCTGGGGAGCTGTTTTTT CASSLIRAGELFF
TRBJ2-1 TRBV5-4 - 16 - TGTGCCAGCAGCCGGCCTGGTCAGGGGTTGTACAATGAGCAGTTCTTC CASSRPGQGLYNEQFF
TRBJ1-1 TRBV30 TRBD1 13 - TGTGCCTGGAGTGGACAGGGAAATACTGAAGCTTTCTTT CAWSGQGNTEAFF
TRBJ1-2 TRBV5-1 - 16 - TGCGCCAGCAGCCCAGAACCGGGTGGGATAAACTATGGCTACACCTTC CASSPEPGGINYGYTF
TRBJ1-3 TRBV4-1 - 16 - TGCGCCAGCAGCTCATCCCCCATGAGCTCTGGAAACACCATATATTTT CASSSSPMSSGNTIYF
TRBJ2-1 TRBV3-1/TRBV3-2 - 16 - TGTGCCAGCAGCCAACCTGCAAGGGGTGGCAGTAATGAGCAGTTCTTC CASSQPARGGSNEQFF
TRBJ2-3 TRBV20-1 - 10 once TGCAGTGCCACCGTCCTGCGGGGGTATTTT CSATVLRGYF
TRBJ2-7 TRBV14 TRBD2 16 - TGTGCCAGCAGCCGCGGGACTAGCGTTATACGCTACGAGCAGTACTTC CASSRGTSVIRYEQYF
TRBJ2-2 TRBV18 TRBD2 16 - TGTGCCAGCTCACCACCAAGCGGGGCTACGGCCGGGGAGCTGTTTTTT CASSPPSGATAGELFF